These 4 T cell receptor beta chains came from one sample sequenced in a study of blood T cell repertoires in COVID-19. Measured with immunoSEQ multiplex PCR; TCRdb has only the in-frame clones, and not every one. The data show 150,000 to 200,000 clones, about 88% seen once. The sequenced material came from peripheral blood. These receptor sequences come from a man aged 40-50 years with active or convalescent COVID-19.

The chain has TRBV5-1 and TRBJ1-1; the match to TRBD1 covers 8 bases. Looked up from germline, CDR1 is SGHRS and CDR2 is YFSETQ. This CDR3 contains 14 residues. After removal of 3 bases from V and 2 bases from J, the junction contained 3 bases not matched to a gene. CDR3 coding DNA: TGCGCCAGCAGCTGGGACAGGTATAACACTGAAGCTTTCTTT. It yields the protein CASSWDRYNTEAFF.

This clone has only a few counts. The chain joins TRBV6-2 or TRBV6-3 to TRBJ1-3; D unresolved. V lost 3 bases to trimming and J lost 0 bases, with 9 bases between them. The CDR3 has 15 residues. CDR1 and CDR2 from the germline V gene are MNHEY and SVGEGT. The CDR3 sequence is CASSYSGSSGNTIYF. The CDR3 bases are TGTGCCAGCAGTTATTCTGGGAGCTCTGGAAACACCATATATTTT.

The CDR3 is CASSLTRPTGSHGYTF. The CDR3 DNA sequence: TGTGCCAGCAGTTTAACCCGACCGACAGGCTCCCATGGCTACACCTTC. V usage is TRBV27 and J usage is TRBJ1-2, with a possible D match to TRBD1 (6 bases). The CDR3 loop spans 16 amino acids. V lost 2 bases and J 6 bases, leaving 19 bases between the germline ends. CDR1 is MNHEY and CDR2 is SMNVEV in the germline V gene (reference sequence).

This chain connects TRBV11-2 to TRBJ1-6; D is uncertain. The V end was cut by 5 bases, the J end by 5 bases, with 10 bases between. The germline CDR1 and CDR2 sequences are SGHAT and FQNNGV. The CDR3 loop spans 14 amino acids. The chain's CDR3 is CASSLGLDNSPLHF. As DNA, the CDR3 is TGTGCCAGCAGCCTTGGCCTAGATAATTCACCCCTCCACTTT.